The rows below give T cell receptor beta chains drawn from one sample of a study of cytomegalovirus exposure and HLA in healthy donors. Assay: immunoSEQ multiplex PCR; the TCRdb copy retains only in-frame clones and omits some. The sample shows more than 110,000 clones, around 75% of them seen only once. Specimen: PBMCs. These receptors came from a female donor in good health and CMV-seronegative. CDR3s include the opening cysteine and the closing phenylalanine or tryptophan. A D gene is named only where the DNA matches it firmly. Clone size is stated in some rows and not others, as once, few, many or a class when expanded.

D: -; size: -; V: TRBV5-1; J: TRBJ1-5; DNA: TGCGCCAGCAGGTATCCGAGTAGCAATCAGCCCCAGCATTTT; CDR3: CASRYPSSNQPQHF
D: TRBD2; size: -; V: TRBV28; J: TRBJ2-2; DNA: TGTGCCAGCAGTTTAGCGGGAGTGAATTCCGGGGAGCTGTTTTTT; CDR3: CASSLAGVNSGELFF
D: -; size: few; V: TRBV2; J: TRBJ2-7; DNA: TGTGCCAGCAGTGAAGGACGGTCGGACTATTCCTACGAGCAGTACTTC; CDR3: CASSEGRSDYSYEQYF
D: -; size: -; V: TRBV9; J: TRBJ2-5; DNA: TGTGCCAGCAGCGCCGGGACTTTCCAAGAGACCCAGTACTTC; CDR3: CASSAGTFQETQYF
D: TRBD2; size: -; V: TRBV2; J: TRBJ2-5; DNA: TGTGCCAGCGAGCTAGCGGGGCAAGAGACCCAGTACTTC; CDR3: CASELAGQETQYF
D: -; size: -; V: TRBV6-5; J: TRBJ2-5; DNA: TGTGCCAGCAGTTACGGGGGGTACGAAGAGACCCAGTACTTC; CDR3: CASSYGGYEETQYF
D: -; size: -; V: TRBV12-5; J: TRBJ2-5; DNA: TGTGCTAGTGGTGGCCGGGACTTAGAAGAGACCCAGTACTTC; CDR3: CASGGRDLEETQYF
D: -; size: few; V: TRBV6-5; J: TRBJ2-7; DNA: TGTGCCAGCAGTTACGGCGGTATGTCCGACTACGAGCAGTACTTC; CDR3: CASSYGGMSDYEQYF
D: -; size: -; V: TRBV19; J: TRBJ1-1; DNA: TGTGCCAGTAGTCCCGACATTGCCACTGAAGCTTTCTTT; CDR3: CASSPDIATEAFF
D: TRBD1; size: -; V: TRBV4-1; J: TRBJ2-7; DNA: TGCGCCAGCAGCCCCCGGACAGGACCCTCTCGGGAGCAGTACTTC; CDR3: CASSPRTGPSREQYF
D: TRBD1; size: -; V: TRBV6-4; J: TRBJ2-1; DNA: TGTGCCAGCAGTGATGGGGCAGGGGGAAACAATGAGCAGTTCTTC; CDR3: CASSDGAGGNNEQFF
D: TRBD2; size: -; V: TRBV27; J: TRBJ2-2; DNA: TGTGCCAGCAGTCCCTTAGCGGGAGTGGACACCGGGGAGCTGTTTTTT; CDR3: CASSPLAGVDTGELFF
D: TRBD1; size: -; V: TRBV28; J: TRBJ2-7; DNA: TGTGCCAGCAGTTTTGGGACAGAGTCCAACGAGCAGTACTTC; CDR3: CASSFGTESNEQYF
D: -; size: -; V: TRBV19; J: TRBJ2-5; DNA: TGTGCCAGTAGTATTTGGGGCGGAGAGACCCAGTACTTC; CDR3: CASSIWGGETQYF
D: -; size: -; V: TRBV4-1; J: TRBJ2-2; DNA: TGCGCCAGCAGCCTCCAAGGCCGGGGCACCGGGGAGCTGTTTTTT; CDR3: CASSLQGRGTGELFF
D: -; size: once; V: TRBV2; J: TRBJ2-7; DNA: TGTGCCAGCTTCATCCTGCAGGGCTACGAGCAGTACTTC; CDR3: CASFILQGYEQYF
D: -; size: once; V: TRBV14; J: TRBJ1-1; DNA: TGTGCCAGCAGCCAATGGGGCCTGAACACTGAAGCTTTCTTT; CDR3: CASSQWGLNTEAFF
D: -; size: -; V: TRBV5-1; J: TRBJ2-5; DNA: TGCGCCAGCAGTGCCGGGGAGACCCAGTACTTC; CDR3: CASSAGETQYF
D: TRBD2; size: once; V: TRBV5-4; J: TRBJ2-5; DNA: TGTGCCAGCAGATCCGGACTAGCGGGAGAAGAGACCCAGTACTTC; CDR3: CASRSGLAGEETQYF
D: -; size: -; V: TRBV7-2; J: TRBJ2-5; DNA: TGTGCCAGCAGCTTAGCTCAGGAGACCCAGTACTTC; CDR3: CASSLAQETQYF
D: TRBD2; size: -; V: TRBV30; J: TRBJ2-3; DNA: TGTGCCTGGAGTGCTCTCCCCTTTGGGGGAGGGCCTGCAGATACGCAGTATTTT; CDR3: CAWSALPFGGGPADTQYF
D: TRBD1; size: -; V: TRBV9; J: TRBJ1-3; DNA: TGTGCCAGCAGCGCGGGACAGAGCTCTGGAAACACCATATATTTT; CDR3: CASSAGQSSGNTIYF
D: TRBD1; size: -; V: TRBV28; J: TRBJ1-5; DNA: TGTGCCAGCAGTTTATGGGGACAGGGAGGGCAGCCCCAGCATTTT; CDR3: CASSLWGQGGQPQHF
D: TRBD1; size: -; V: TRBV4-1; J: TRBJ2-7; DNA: TGCGCCAGCAGCCGAGAACGACAGGGCTCCTACGAGCAGTACTTC; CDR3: CASSRERQGSYEQYF
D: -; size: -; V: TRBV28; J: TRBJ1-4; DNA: TGTGCCAGCAGTTTAGAGACAGATAATGAAAAACTGTTTTTT; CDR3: CASSLETDNEKLFF
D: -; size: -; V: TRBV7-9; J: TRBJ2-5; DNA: TGTGCCAGCAGCTTCAGGGGATTAGGGATGAGGGAGACCCAGTACTTC; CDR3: CASSFRGLGMRETQYF
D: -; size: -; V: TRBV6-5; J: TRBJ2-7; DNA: TGTGCCAGCAGACCCCGAGCGGCAGCCTACGAGCAGTACTTC; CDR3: CASRPRAAAYEQYF
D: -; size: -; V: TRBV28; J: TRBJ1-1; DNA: TGTGCCAGCCTGAATTATACAGCTGAAGCTTTCTTT; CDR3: CASLNYTAEAFF
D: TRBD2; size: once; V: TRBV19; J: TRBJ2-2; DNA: TGTGCCAGTAGTAAGCGGGAGCGGTGGACCGGGGAGCTGTTTTTT; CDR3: CASSKRERWTGELFF
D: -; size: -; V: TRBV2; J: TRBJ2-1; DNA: TGTGCCAGCAGTGCGGGTAGCGAATCTGAGCAGTTCTTC; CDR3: CASSAGSESEQFF
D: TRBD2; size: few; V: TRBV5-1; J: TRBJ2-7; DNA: TGCGCCAGCAGCTTGGGGGTAGCGGGAGTTTACGAGCAGTACTTC; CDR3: CASSLGVAGVYEQYF
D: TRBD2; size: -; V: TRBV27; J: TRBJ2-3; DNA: TGTGCCAGCAGATCAACTAGCGTTACGCAGTATTTT; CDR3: CASRSTSVTQYF
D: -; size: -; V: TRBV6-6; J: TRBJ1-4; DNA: TGTGCCAGCAGTTATGCACAGGGCCTCGAAAAACTGTTTTTT; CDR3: CASSYAQGLEKLFF
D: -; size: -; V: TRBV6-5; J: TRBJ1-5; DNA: TGTGCCAGCAGCAGGGGAAGGGGTCAGCCCCAGCATTTT; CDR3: CASSRGRGQPQHF
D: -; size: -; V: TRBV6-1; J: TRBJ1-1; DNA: TGTGCCAGCAGGGCCGGGACACTAGAAGCTTTCTTT; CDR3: CASRAGTLEAFF
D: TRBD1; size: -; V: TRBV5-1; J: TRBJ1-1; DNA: TGCGCCACCAATCGGGACAGGGGTTCGTCTGAAGCTTTCTTT; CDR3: CATNRDRGSSEAFF
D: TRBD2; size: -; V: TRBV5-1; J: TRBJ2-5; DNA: TGCGCCAGCAGCCTCGGACTAGCGGGGGAGACCCAGTACTTC; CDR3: CASSLGLAGETQYF
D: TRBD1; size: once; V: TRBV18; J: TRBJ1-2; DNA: TGTGCCAGCTCACCCGGACAGGGGTCCTATGGCTACACCTTC; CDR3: CASSPGQGSYGYTF
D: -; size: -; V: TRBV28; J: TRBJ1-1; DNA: TGTGCCAGCAGTCCAAGCCATGGGGCGAACACTGAAGCTTTCTTT; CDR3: CASSPSHGANTEAFF
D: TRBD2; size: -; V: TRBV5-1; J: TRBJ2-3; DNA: TGCGCCAGCAGCTTGACTGGGACTACCACAGATACGCAGTATTTT; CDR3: CASSLTGTTTDTQYF
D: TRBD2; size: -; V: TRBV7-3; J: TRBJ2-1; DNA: TGTGCCAGCAGCTTACAGGGACTAGCGGGAGGTAACAATGAGCAGTTCTTC; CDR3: CASSLQGLAGGNNEQFF
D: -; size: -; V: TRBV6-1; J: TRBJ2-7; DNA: TGTGCCAGCAGTGGGGGGGACAGCTCCCACGAGCAGTACTTC; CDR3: CASSGGDSSHEQYF
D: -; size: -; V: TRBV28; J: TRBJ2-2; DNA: TGTGCCAGCAGTTTGAGGGAAACCGGGGAGCTGTTTTTT; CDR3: CASSLRETGELFF
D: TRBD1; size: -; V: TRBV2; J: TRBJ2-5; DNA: TGTGCCAGCAGTGTAATGACAGGGCACGGGGAGACCCAGTACTTC; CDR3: CASSVMTGHGETQYF
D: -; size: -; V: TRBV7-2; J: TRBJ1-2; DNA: TGTGCCAGCAGCCCCTGGACAGTGGGAGGCTACACCTTC; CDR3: CASSPWTVGGYTF
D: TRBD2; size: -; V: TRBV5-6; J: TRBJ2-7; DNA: TGTGCCAGCAGCCCGGGGGGGAGCTCCTACGAGCAGTACTTC; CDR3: CASSPGGSSYEQYF
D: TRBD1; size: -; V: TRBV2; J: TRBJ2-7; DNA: TGTGCCAGCAGGGACAGGGTCCTCGACGAGCAGTACTTC; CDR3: CASRDRVLDEQYF
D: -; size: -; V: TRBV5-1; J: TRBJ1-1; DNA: TGCGCCAGCAGCTTGGCCGGTCAACCAACTGAAGCTTTCTTT; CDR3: CASSLAGQPTEAFF
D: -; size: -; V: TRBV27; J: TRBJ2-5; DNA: TGTGCCAGCAGTTTCTCGGGCCAAGAGACCCAGTACTTC; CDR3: CASSFSGQETQYF
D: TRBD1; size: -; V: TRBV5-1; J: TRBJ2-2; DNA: TGCGCCAGCAGCTTGCAGGGGGCCGGGGAGCTGTTTTTT; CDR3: CASSLQGAGELFF
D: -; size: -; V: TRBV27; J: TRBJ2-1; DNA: TGTGCCAGCAGTTTAGCGGGCTCCTACAATGAGCAGTTCTTC; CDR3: CASSLAGSYNEQFF
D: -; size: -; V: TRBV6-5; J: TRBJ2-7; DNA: TGTGCCAGCAGCCTCCCGAGGGACGGCGGGGTCGAGCAGTACTTC; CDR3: CASSLPRDGGVEQYF
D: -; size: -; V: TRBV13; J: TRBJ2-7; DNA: TGTGCCAGCAGCCCGCCGCGGGGCTCCTACGAGCAGTACTTC; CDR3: CASSPPRGSYEQYF
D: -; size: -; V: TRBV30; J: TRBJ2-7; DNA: TGTGCCTGGAGTACAGGCTCTGGGTACGAGCAGTACTTC; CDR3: CAWSTGSGYEQYF
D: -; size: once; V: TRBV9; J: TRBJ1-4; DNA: TGTGCCAGCAGCCCGCCGGGACACCTTAATGAAAAACTGTTTTTT; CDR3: CASSPPGHLNEKLFF
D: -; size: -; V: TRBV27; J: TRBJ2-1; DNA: TGTGCCAGCCATCGGGTGGGCTACAATGAGCAGTTCTTC; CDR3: CASHRVGYNEQFF
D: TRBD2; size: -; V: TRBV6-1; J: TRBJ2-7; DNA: TGTGCCAGCAGTGTTCGGACTAGCGGGTCCTACGAGCAGTACTTC; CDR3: CASSVRTSGSYEQYF
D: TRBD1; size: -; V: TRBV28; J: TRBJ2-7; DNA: TGTGCCAGCATCCCGGGACAGAGCTCCTACGAGCAGTACTTC; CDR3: CASIPGQSSYEQYF
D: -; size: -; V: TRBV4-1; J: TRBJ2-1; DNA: TGCGCCAGCAGCCAAGTATCGGGAGAATACAATGAGCAGTTCTTC; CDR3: CASSQVSGEYNEQFF
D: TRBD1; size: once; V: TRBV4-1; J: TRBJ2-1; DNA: TGCGCCAGCAGCCCCCGGACAGGGGATAATGAGCAGTTCTTC; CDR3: CASSPRTGDNEQFF